One sample yielded the 7 T cell receptor beta chains listed below, sequenced in a study of T cell repertoires in cytomegalovirus infection. Each CDR3 protein is one row after TCRdb ran MiXCR on the reads. The top ten clones hold approximately 2.3% of a sample with around 280,000 distinct CDR3 sequences, roughly a tenth of them seen once. Sequencing was performed on PBMCs. Receptor source: a human donor in good health (CMV status not recorded). Some clones in this sample may be carry-over from other donors' samples.

The sample holds a few counts of this clonotype. One junction end disagrees with the germline gene, perhaps due to a read error. This sequence joins TRBV7-7 and TRBJ2-1; either TRBD1 or TRBD2 may supply D (7 bases each). This CDR3 is built from 13 residues. The V gene's germline CDR1 is SSHAT and CDR2 FNYEAQ (reference sequence). CDR3 residues: CASSTGEGAEQFF. CDR3 DNA sequence: TGTGCTAGCAGCACCGGGGAGGGGGCAGAGCAGTTCTTC.

The chain combines TRBV28 with TRBJ1-4; no clear D gene. Germline loops: CDR1 MDHEN, CDR2 SYDVKM. The CDR3 spans 13 residues. The V end lost 4 bases, the J end lost 8 bases, and 11 bases lay between the germline ends. The CDR3 loop is CASSSPPREKLFF. Here the CDR3 DNA reads TGTGCCAGCAGTTCCCCCCCTAGGGAAAAACTGTTTTTT.

The sample holds many counts of this clonotype. The chain employs TRBV7-2 and TRBJ1-2; a weak D match, TRBD1 (5 bases). This CDR3 has 15 residues. Germline CDR1 and CDR2: SGHTA and FQGNSA. Trimming shortened V by 2 bases and J by 10 bases, and 20 bases separated the two germline ends. The CDR3 DNA sequence: TGTGCCAGCAGCTTATATGGGGCCTTGGATGGGAACTACACCTTC. The encoded protein is CASSLYGALDGNYTF.

This clonotype has at least ten counts. The V and J genes are TRBV7-2 and TRBJ1-1; D uncertain. Germline V lookup: CDR1 SGHTA, CDR2 FQGNSA. CDR3 length: 14 amino acids. V was shortened by 5 bases and J by 2 bases, with 12 bases between the two germline ends. CDR3 region: CASSLYWGNTEAFF. The CDR3 coding sequence is TGTGCCAGCAGCCTCTACTGGGGTAACACTGAAGCTTTCTTT.

This clonotype was seen many times. This chain links TRBV7-8 with TRBJ2-7, with 8 nucleotides matching TRBD1. The CDR3 spans 13 residues. Per the germline V gene, CDR1 is SGHVS and CDR2 is FQNEAQ. V was clipped by 4 bases and J by 6 bases; unmatched bases: 5. For the CDR3, the DNA is TGTGCCAGCAGCTCGGGACAGGCGGCCGAGCAGTACTTC. Protein product: CASSSGQAAEQYF.

This clonotype has a handful of counts. The V gene is TRBV29-1, the J gene TRBJ2-6, with D tentatively TRBD2 (6 bases). V lost 7 bases, J lost 4 bases, and 11 bases lay in between. The CDR3 contains 13 residues. The germline CDR1 and CDR2 sequences are SQVTM and ANQGSEA. The CDR3 nucleotides read TGCAGCGCCGGGAGTACCGGGGCCAACGTCCTGACTTTC. The encoded protein is CSAGSTGANVLTF.

This chain links TRBV5-5 with TRBJ2-3; 12 nucleotides match TRBD2. This CDR3 is built from 16 residues. CDR1 and CDR2 from the germline V gene are SGHKS and YYEKEE (reference sequence). With V trimmed by 0 bases and J by 5 bases, 4 bases remained unmatched. The CDR3 sequence: CASSLVASGGVDTQYF. DNA for the CDR3: TGTGCCAGCAGCTTGGTTGCTAGCGGGGGGGTAGATACGCAGTATTTT.